A selection of T cell receptor beta chains follows, all from one sample in a study of T cells in Graves' hyperthyroidism and ophthalmopathy. TCRdb re-analysed the multiplex PCR reads in MiXCR, keeping a single row per CDR3 protein. The table has under 550,000 distinct CDR3 sequences, 20% seen once. The sequenced material came from blood. The receptor source for this set is a man in his forties or fifties with Graves' ophthalmopathy. Both conserved end residues are part of each CDR3. The D gene is left open where the match is weak. Only part of the rows carry a size: once, few, many, or a class if the clone is expanded.

D gene: .; clone size: .; V gene: TRBV18; J gene: TRBJ2-1; CDR3 DNA: TGTGCCAGCTCACCACCTCGCGGAAGGTCTCCGGCCCACAATGAGCAGTTCTTC; CDR3 protein: CASSPPRGRSPAHNEQFF
D gene: TRBD2; clone size: few; V gene: TRBV7-9; J gene: TRBJ2-3; CDR3 DNA: TGTGCCAGCAGCTCTAGCGGGGGCCCTCTTGGAGATACGCAGTATTTT; CDR3 protein: CASSSSGGPLGDTQYF
D gene: .; clone size: .; V gene: TRBV7-6; J gene: TRBJ2-6; CDR3 DNA: TGTGCCAGCAGTCTTTCGGCGGCTGGGGCCAACGTCCTGACTTTC; CDR3 protein: CASSLSAAGANVLTF
D gene: .; clone size: .; V gene: TRBV20-1; J gene: TRBJ2-1; CDR3 DNA: TGCAGTGCTAGAGATCCCCCTAAGCAGTTCTTC; CDR3 protein: CSARDPPKQFF
D gene: .; clone size: few; V gene: TRBV6-5; J gene: TRBJ1-5; CDR3 DNA: TGTGCCAGCAGTTACTCCATCCAGGGGCGGGGCAATCAGCCCCAGCATTTT; CDR3 protein: CASSYSIQGRGNQPQHF
D gene: TRBD2; clone size: few; V gene: TRBV20-1; J gene: TRBJ2-5; CDR3 DNA: TGCAGTGCTAGACGGGGGGGTGAGGGGGAGACCCAGTACTTC; CDR3 protein: CSARRGGEGETQYF
D gene: TRBD2; clone size: few; V gene: TRBV6-2/TRBV6-3; J gene: TRBJ2-1; CDR3 DNA: TGTGCCAGCAGTTCCGCGGGGGGGAATTACAATGAGCAGTTCTTC; CDR3 protein: CASSSAGGNYNEQFF
D gene: .; clone size: .; V gene: TRBV3-1; J gene: TRBJ2-1; CDR3 DNA: TGTGCCAGCAGCCACCCCCCCCGCCGGTGGCAGTTCTTC; CDR3 protein: CASSHPPRRWQFF
D gene: TRBD2; clone size: .; V gene: TRBV9; J gene: TRBJ2-3; CDR3 DNA: TGTGCCAGCAGCGAAGGACTAGCGGGTGACGTGTACGGCACAGATACGCAGTATTTT; CDR3 protein: CASSEGLAGDVYGTDTQYF
D gene: .; clone size: .; V gene: TRBV18; J gene: TRBJ2-7; CDR3 DNA: TGTGCCAGCTCACCTAATCCTGGGGGGTCGCCCTACGAGCAGTACTTC; CDR3 protein: CASSPNPGGSPYEQYF
D gene: TRBD1; clone size: .; V gene: TRBV7-4; J gene: TRBJ1-4; CDR3 DNA: TGTGCCAGCGGCATCCGACAGGGAGGAAAGGGAAATGAAAAACTGTTTTTT; CDR3 protein: CASGIRQGGKGNEKLFF
D gene: TRBD1; clone size: many; V gene: TRBV3-1; J gene: TRBJ1-4; CDR3 DNA: TGTGCCAGCAGCCAAAGACAGCCGGGGACAGGGGAAAAACTGTTTTTT; CDR3 protein: CASSQRQPGTGEKLFF
D gene: TRBD2; clone size: many; V gene: TRBV28; J gene: TRBJ2-5; CDR3 DNA: TGTGCCAGCAGTTCTAGCGGATGGACCCAAGGAGAGACCCAGTACTTC; CDR3 protein: CASSSSGWTQGETQYF
D gene: .; clone size: many; V gene: TRBV30; J gene: TRBJ1-2; CDR3 DNA: TGTGCCTTCTCCGGGTCCCTCTATGGCTACACCTTC; CDR3 protein: CAFSGSLYGYTF
D gene: TRBD2; clone size: .; V gene: TRBV7-2; J gene: TRBJ2-1; CDR3 DNA: TGTGCCAGCAGCTTAACAAGGACTAGTATCAGCAATGAGCAGTTCTTC; CDR3 protein: CASSLTRTSISNEQFF
D gene: .; clone size: many; V gene: TRBV6-1; J gene: TRBJ2-1; CDR3 DNA: TGTGCCAGCAGTTCCCGCAGTAGCGATGAGCAGTTCTTC; CDR3 protein: CASSSRSSDEQFF
D gene: .; clone size: few; V gene: TRBV3-1; J gene: TRBJ2-3; CDR3 DNA: TGTGCCAGCAGCCAATCAGGTGGCGGGGCGGGAGATACGCAGTATTTT; CDR3 protein: CASSQSGGGAGDTQYF
D gene: .; clone size: many; V gene: TRBV11-1; J gene: TRBJ2-3; CDR3 DNA: TGTGCCAGCAGCTTAGCGACCCGAGGGCCCACAGATACGCAGTATTTT; CDR3 protein: CASSLATRGPTDTQYF
D gene: TRBD2; clone size: .; V gene: TRBV10-3; J gene: TRBJ2-7; CDR3 DNA: TGTGCCATCAGTGGGGAGAGGGCGGGAGGGCCCGAGCAGTACTTC; CDR3 protein: CAISGERAGGPEQYF
D gene: TRBD1; clone size: few; V gene: TRBV30; J gene: TRBJ1-2; CDR3 DNA: TGTGCCTGGAGTGTAGATCGGACAGGGTGGGGCTACACCTTC; CDR3 protein: CAWSVDRTGWGYTF
D gene: .; clone size: .; V gene: TRBV27; J gene: TRBJ1-6; CDR3 DNA: TGTGCCAGCAGACCTGGACAGTTTTCACCCCTCCACTTT; CDR3 protein: CASRPGQFSPLHF
D gene: .; clone size: many; V gene: TRBV2; J gene: TRBJ1-5; CDR3 DNA: TGTGCCAGCAGAGGAGACGGCCTCTCTAATCAGCCCCAGCATTTT; CDR3 protein: CASRGDGLSNQPQHF
D gene: .; clone size: .; V gene: TRBV7-2; J gene: TRBJ2-1; CDR3 DNA: TGTGCCAGCAGCTTAGGGAGGGGGGCGCTGGGCAATGAGCAGTTCTTC; CDR3 protein: CASSLGRGALGNEQFF
D gene: TRBD2; clone size: many; V gene: TRBV20-1; J gene: TRBJ2-7; CDR3 DNA: TGCAGTGCGACACCTAGCGGGAGCTGGCACGAGCAGTACTTC; CDR3 protein: CSATPSGSWHEQYF
D gene: .; clone size: few; V gene: TRBV18; J gene: TRBJ2-7; CDR3 DNA: TGTGCCAGCTCACCACCCGACGGTACCTACGAGCAGTACTTC; CDR3 protein: CASSPPDGTYEQYF
D gene: TRBD2; clone size: few; V gene: TRBV14; J gene: TRBJ2-3; CDR3 DNA: TGTGCCAGCAGCTCGACTAGCGGGCTGCTCACAGATACGCAGTATTTT; CDR3 protein: CASSSTSGLLTDTQYF
D gene: .; clone size: many; V gene: TRBV2; J gene: TRBJ2-3; CDR3 DNA: TGTGCCAGCAGTGCTGGGCTAGCCGGCACAGATACGCAGTATTTT; CDR3 protein: CASSAGLAGTDTQYF
D gene: TRBD2; clone size: few; V gene: TRBV29-1; J gene: TRBJ2-2; CDR3 DNA: TGCAGCGTTGACCGGGAGGTAACCGGGGAGCTGTTTTTT; CDR3 protein: CSVDREVTGELFF
D gene: .; clone size: .; V gene: TRBV6-5; J gene: TRBJ2-3; CDR3 DNA: TGTGCCAGCAGTTACTCGGAGCGGGACAGGAATACGCAGTATTTT; CDR3 protein: CASSYSERDRNTQYF
D gene: TRBD2; clone size: many; V gene: TRBV6-5; J gene: TRBJ2-7; CDR3 DNA: TGTGCCAGCAGTTACTCTTCTAGCGGATCCTACGAGCAGTACTTC; CDR3 protein: CASSYSSSGSYEQYF
D gene: TRBD1; clone size: .; V gene: TRBV20-1; J gene: TRBJ1-1; CDR3 DNA: TGCAGTGCTAGAAAAGTGACAGGGGGCACTGAAGCTTTCTTT; CDR3 protein: CSARKVTGGTEAFF
D gene: .; clone size: many; V gene: TRBV7-3; J gene: TRBJ1-1; CDR3 DNA: TGTGCCAGCAGCCAAGACAGGCTGACTGAAGCTTTCTTT; CDR3 protein: CASSQDRLTEAFF
D gene: TRBD2; clone size: .; V gene: TRBV7-3; J gene: TRBJ2-3; CDR3 DNA: TGTGCCAGCAGCCGACTGGCGGCGGGAGGGCCGCGGGTGCAGTATTTT; CDR3 protein: CASSRLAAGGPRVQYF
D gene: TRBD1; clone size: few; V gene: TRBV11-2; J gene: TRBJ2-3; CDR3 DNA: TGTGCCAGCAGCTCACAGTCGGCGACAGGGGGTTCCGATACGCAGTATTTT; CDR3 protein: CASSSQSATGGSDTQYF
D gene: .; clone size: .; V gene: TRBV3-1; J gene: TRBJ1-6; CDR3 DNA: TGTGCCAGCAGCCAAGTACGGGGCGATTCACCCCTCCACTTT; CDR3 protein: CASSQVRGDSPLHF
D gene: .; clone size: .; V gene: TRBV7-2; J gene: TRBJ2-3; CDR3 DNA: TGTGCCAGCAGCTTAACTAGGTTAAGAGATACGCAGTATTTT; CDR3 protein: CASSLTRLRDTQYF
D gene: TRBD2; clone size: few; V gene: TRBV19; J gene: TRBJ2-3; CDR3 DNA: TGTGCCAGTAGTATACCCACGGGGGGGCTTAGCACAGATACGCAGTATTTT; CDR3 protein: CASSIPTGGLSTDTQYF
D gene: TRBD2; clone size: once; V gene: TRBV7-3; J gene: TRBJ2-7; CDR3 DNA: TGTGCCAGCAGTCCCAGCGGGAACGTTTACGAGCAGTACTTC; CDR3 protein: CASSPSGNVYEQYF
D gene: .; clone size: .; V gene: TRBV4-3; J gene: TRBJ2-3; CDR3 DNA: TGCGCCAGCAGCCTAAGGGACACGTACACAGATACGCAGTATTTT; CDR3 protein: CASSLRDTYTDTQYF
D gene: .; clone size: many; V gene: TRBV20-1; J gene: TRBJ1-2; CDR3 DNA: TGCAGTGCTAGAGACGCTGTTCTCTATGGCTACACCTTC; CDR3 protein: CSARDAVLYGYTF
D gene: TRBD1; clone size: many; V gene: TRBV12-3/TRBV12-4; J gene: TRBJ2-7; CDR3 DNA: TGTGCCAGCACCCTAGACAGGGCCGCCACCGAGCAGTACTTC; CDR3 protein: CASTLDRAATEQYF
D gene: TRBD1; clone size: .; V gene: TRBV30; J gene: TRBJ2-5; CDR3 DNA: TGTGCCTGGAGTGTACCCCCGACAGGGCGGACCCAGTACTTC; CDR3 protein: CAWSVPPTGRTQYF
D gene: TRBD1; clone size: .; V gene: TRBV27; J gene: TRBJ1-5; CDR3 DNA: TGTGCCAGCGGGAGACAGGGGGTTCAGCCCCAGCATTTT; CDR3 protein: CASGRQGVQPQHF
D gene: .; clone size: once; V gene: TRBV7-9; J gene: TRBJ1-1; CDR3 DNA: TGTGCCAGCAGCAAGTCGCCTATTGAAGCTTTCTTT; CDR3 protein: CASSKSPIEAFF
D gene: .; clone size: many; V gene: TRBV11-2; J gene: TRBJ2-3; CDR3 DNA: TGTGCCAGCAGCCTTTACTCAGGAGGGAGTACAGATACGCAGTATTTT; CDR3 protein: CASSLYSGGSTDTQYF
D gene: .; clone size: many; V gene: TRBV5-1; J gene: TRBJ2-1; CDR3 DNA: TGCGCCAGCAGCGGGGACCCTTCCCCCAATGAGCAGTTCTTC; CDR3 protein: CASSGDPSPNEQFF
D gene: .; clone size: many; V gene: TRBV7-2; J gene: TRBJ2-7; CDR3 DNA: TGTGCCAGCAGCTTAGCGAGGGCCTCCTACGAGCAGTACTTC; CDR3 protein: CASSLARASYEQYF
D gene: .; clone size: few; V gene: TRBV5-1; J gene: TRBJ2-1; CDR3 DNA: TGCGCCAGCAGCTCCACCCCCGGGGGCCTCGATGAGCAGTTCTTC; CDR3 protein: CASSSTPGGLDEQFF
D gene: TRBD2; clone size: .; V gene: TRBV20-1; J gene: TRBJ2-5; CDR3 DNA: TGCAGTGCATATATAGCGGGGACCCAAGAGACCCAGTACTTC; CDR3 protein: CSAYIAGTQETQYF
D gene: TRBD2; clone size: many; V gene: TRBV5-1; J gene: TRBJ2-3; CDR3 DNA: TGCGCCAGCAGCTTGGCAACTAGCGGGACCGTAAGCACAGATACGCAGTATTTT; CDR3 protein: CASSLATSGTVSTDTQYF
D gene: .; clone size: many; V gene: TRBV7-2; J gene: TRBJ2-1; CDR3 DNA: TGTGCCAGCAGCTTAGCTGGGGGCGATGAGCAGTTCTTC; CDR3 protein: CASSLAGGDEQFF